What follows are 14 T cell receptor beta chains derived from one specimen sequenced in a study of blood T cell repertoires in COVID-19. Using immunoSEQ multiplex PCR, the repertoire was profiled, and TCRdb retains in-frame clones only, with some absent. The sample has about 190,000 clones, more than 60% seen once. Specimen: peripheral blood. The receptors were gathered from a woman in her 50s with acute or convalescent COVID-19.

The chain recombines TRBV5-1 with TRBJ2-5; D might be TRBD2 (7 bases). The CDR3 has 14 residues. CDR1 is SGHRS, CDR2 YFSETQ, per germline. Trimming stripped 0 bases from V and 10 bases from J, with 16 bases between. CDR3 sequence reads: CASSLVAGAPDQYF. The CDR3 DNA sequence: TGCGCCAGCAGCTTGGTTGCGGGGGCCCCCGACCAGTACTTC.

This chain uses TRBV3-1 (or the pseudogene TRBV3-2) with TRBJ2-7, with D unclear. V was trimmed by 1 base and J by 3 bases, leaving 10 bases between them. The germline V gene has CDR1 LGHDT and CDR2 YNNKEL (reference sequence). CDR3 size: 14 residues. CDR3 bases: TGTGCCAGCAGCCAAGCAGACATTTACTACGAGCAGTACTTC. Translation gives CASSQADIYYEQYF.

The chain recombines TRBV11-2 with TRBJ2-7; the D gene is possibly TRBD1 (6 bases). From germline, CDR1 is SGHAT and CDR2 FQNNGV. This CDR3 region has 16 residues. Between the trimmed V and J ends, which lost 1 base and 5 bases, there was a span of 18 bases. CDR3 DNA: TGTGCCAGCAGCTTAGCCCCCGGACAGAGGTTTAACGAGCAGTACTTC. Translated: CASSLAPGQRFNEQYF.

The chain uses TRBV20-1 and TRBJ2-7; D is unresolved. This CDR3 region has 10 residues. Germline-derived CDR1 and CDR2 are DFQATT and SNEGSKA (reference sequence). V gave up 0 bases and J gave up 6 bases, with 3 bases separating them. The DNA of the CDR3 is TGCAGTGCTAGAGATCGCGAGCAGTACTTC. This sequence encodes CSARDREQYF.

The chain uses TRBV4-3 and TRBJ2-3; D may be TRBD1 (6 bases). The ends were cut back, 1 base at V and 8 bases at J, with 16 bases in the middle. This CDR3 spans 15 amino acids. CDR1 LGHNA and CDR2 YSLEER come from the germline V gene. CDR3 protein: CASSQASLIGGTQYF. The CDR3 DNA sequence: TGCGCCAGCAGCCAAGCTTCCCTCATAGGGGGTACGCAGTATTTT.

The gene calls are TRBV28 and TRBJ2-7, with no clear D. Germline-derived CDR1 and CDR2 are MDHEN and SYDVKM. There are 13 residues in the CDR3. V gave up 3 bases and J gave up 3 bases, with 9 bases separating them. DNA of the CDR3: TGTGCCAGCAGTTTGAGCCTAGACTACGAGCAGTACTTC. It codes for CASSLSLDYEQYF.

The chain uses TRBV9 and TRBJ2-1, with 8 nucleotides matching TRBD1. Germline V gene data show CDR1 as SGDLS and CDR2 as YYNGEE. After removal of 7 bases from V and 7 bases from J, the junction contained 19 bases not matched to a gene. This CDR3 has 17 amino acids. CDR3 in DNA: TGTGCCAGCGGCAGGGGGCGGATAGCCTTGGAGCGGAATGAGCAGTTCTTC. Encoded protein: CASGRGRIALERNEQFF. Supplemented by reference TRBV9 and TRBJ2-1, the full variable domain reads DSGVTQTPKHLITATGQRVTLRCSPRSGDLSVYWYQQSLDQGLQFLIQYYNGEERAKGNILERFSAQQFPDLHSELNLSSLELGDSALYFCASGRGRIALERNEQFFGPGTRLTVL.

The sample holds one count of this clone. CDR3 nucleotides: TGCGCCAGCAGCCAAGAACACGCAACTAATGAAAAACTGTTTTTT. Its translation is CASSQEHATNEKLFF. The chain recombines TRBV4-3 with TRBJ1-4; D not resolved. V was pared by 0 bases and J by 0 bases, with 5 bases between. The CDR3 is made up of 15 amino acids. Germline V CDR1 and CDR2: LGHNA, YSLEER.

The V call is TRBV5-8, the J call TRBJ2-1; D is perhaps TRBD2 (5 bases). CDR1 and CDR2 from the germline V gene are SGHTS and YDEGEE. The CDR3 runs to 14 residues. The V end lost 2 bases, the J end lost 6 bases, and 12 bases lay between the germline ends. As DNA, the CDR3 is TGTGCCAGCAGCTTCGGGGAATTCGGCAATGAGCAGTTCTTC. Translating it yields CASSFGEFGNEQFF.

This clone appeared once. CDR3 sequence (DNA): TGTGCCAGCAGTGTAGCGGGTAGCTCCTACAATGAGCAGTTCTTC. Encoded protein: CASSVAGSSYNEQFF. The chain carries TRBV28 and TRBJ2-1; 7 bases align to TRBD2. The CDR3 extends over 15 amino acids. After removal of 5 bases from V and 0 bases from J, the junction contained 4 bases not matched to a gene. The germline V gene has CDR1 MDHEN and CDR2 SYDVKM. The whole variable domain, filled in from reference TRBV28 and TRBJ2-1, reads DVKVTQSSRYLVKRTGEKVFLECVQDMDHENMFWYRQDPGLGLRLIYFSYDVKMKEKGDIPEGYSVSREKKERFSLILESASTNQTSMYLCASSVAGSSYNEQFFGPGTRLTVL.

The chain employs TRBV6-4 and TRBJ2-3, with D possibly being TRBD2 (6 bases). Germline V gene sequence: CDR1 MRHNA, CDR2 SNTAGT. V lost 5 bases to trimming and J lost 2 bases, with 11 bases between them. The CDR3 is 14 amino acids. The CDR3 coding sequence is TGTGCCAGCAGTCGCGGGGATCTCACAGATACGCAGTATTTT. As protein: CASSRGDLTDTQYF.

V and J are TRBV18 and TRBJ2-4, with D possibly being TRBD2 (5 bases). Germline CDR1 and CDR2: KGHSH and LQKENI. The ends were cut back, 6 bases at V and 7 bases at J, with 13 bases in the middle. This CDR3 region has 13 residues. The CDR3 here is CASSIASLNIQYF. CDR3 bases: TGTGCCAGCTCCATAGCGAGCTTGAACATTCAGTACTTC.

CDR3 sequence reads: CATSVPTGSGELFF. For the CDR3, the DNA is TGTGCCACCAGTGTCCCGACAGGGTCCGGGGAGCTGTTTTTT. The chain has TRBV24-1 and TRBJ2-2; TRBD1 aligns across 7 bases. V lost 5 bases to trimming and J lost 6 bases; unmatched junction nucleotides: 5. The CDR3 sequence is 14 residues long. Germline values: CDR1 KGHDR, CDR2 SFDVKD.

The table lists this clone with a count of one. The gene calls are TRBV6-1 and TRBJ1-6; 11 bases are shared with TRBD1. After removal of 2 bases from V and 11 bases from J, the junction contained 8 bases not matched to a gene. Germline V lookup: CDR1 MNHNS, CDR2 SASEGT. The CDR3 is 16 residues long. Written as DNA, the CDR3 is TGTGCCAGCAGTGAATTGGGGACAGGGGGAGGAGCACCCCTCCACTTT. Its translation: CASSELGTGGGAPLHF.